The 16 T cell receptor beta chains reported below all come from one sample, sequenced in a study of blood T cell repertoires in COVID-19. Only in-frame clones appear in the TCRdb table, and some are missing; sequencing was by immunoSEQ multiplex PCR. The data show about 45,000 clones, about 83% seen once. The specimen sequenced was peripheral blood. These receptors came from a man of 80 years or more in a cohort sampled during active COVID-19.

V usage is TRBV7-8 and J usage is TRBJ2-7; 9 nucleotides line up with TRBD1. CDR1 is SGHVS and CDR2 is FQNEAQ in the germline V gene. This CDR3 is built from 14 residues. V lost 5 bases, J lost 4 bases, and 6 bases stayed unmatched. CDR3 residues: CASSLGQGAYEQYF. CDR3 DNA sequence: TGTGCCAGCAGCCTGGGACAGGGAGCGTACGAGCAGTACTTC.

The chain couples TRBV5-1 to TRBJ2-7, with 10 nucleotides matching TRBD2. Germline V CDR1 and CDR2: SGHRS, YFSETQ. The trim removed 3 bases at V and 6 bases at J, leaving 3 bases unmatched. The CDR3 consists of 13 residues. The CDR3 DNA sequence: TGCGCCAGCAGCTCAACTAGCGGGATCGAGCAGTACTTC. Its protein product is CASSSTSGIEQYF.

The chain couples TRBV9 to TRBJ1-1; TRBD1 matches 7 bases. Germline lookup yields CDR1 SGDLS and CDR2 YYNGEE. This CDR3 has 14 amino acids. The ends lost 3 bases at V and 5 bases at J; junction bases unmatched: 7. CDR3 sequence reads: CASSAGQVVTEAFF. DNA of the CDR3: TGTGCCAGCAGCGCCGGACAGGTAGTTACTGAAGCTTTCTTT.

This rearrangement joins TRBV5-6 to TRBJ2-5, with 11 nucleotides matching TRBD1. In germline, CDR1 is SGHDT, CDR2 YYEEEE. This CDR3 is 16 amino acids long. V lost 0 bases to trimming and J lost 2 bases; unmatched junction nucleotides: 3. The CDR3 DNA is TGTGCCAGCAGCTTGGCTGGGACAGGGGGGCAAGAGACCCAGTACTTC. Its protein is CASSLAGTGGQETQYF. Combining the CDR3 with reference TRBV5-6 and TRBJ2-5 gives the whole variable domain DAGVTQSPTHLIKTRGQQVTLRCSPKSGHDTVSWYQQALGQGPQFIFQYYEEEERQRGNFPDRFSGHQFPNYSSELNVNALLLGDSALYLCASSLAGTGGQETQYFGPGTRLLVL.

The J gene is TRBJ2-7, the V gene TRBV14; 7 nucleotides align to TRBD1. This CDR3 is 14 amino acids long. CDR1 is SGHDN and CDR2 is FVKESK in the germline V gene. With V trimmed by 4 bases and J by 1 base, 4 bases remained unmatched. CDR3 loop: CASSRHRGSYEQYF. The CDR3 DNA is TGTGCCAGCAGCCGTCACAGGGGTTCCTACGAGCAGTACTTC.

V is TRBV7-2 and J is TRBJ2-5; 12 bases are a match to TRBD2. Losses at the gene ends were 5 bases for V and 6 bases for J; bases not matched to a gene: 10. CDR1 and CDR2 from the germline V gene are SGHTA and FQGNSA. The CDR3 is 16 amino acids. CDR3 residues: CASSATSGRGGKTQYF. In DNA form, the CDR3 reads TGTGCCAGCAGCGCGACTAGCGGGAGAGGGGGTAAGACCCAGTACTTC. The complete variable domain, with remaining parts taken from reference TRBV7-2 and TRBJ2-5, reads GAGVSQSPSNKVTEKGKDVELRCDPISGHTALYWYRQSLGQGLEFLIYFQGNSAPDKSGLPSDRFSAERTGGSVSTLTIQRTQQEDSAVYLCASSATSGRGGKTQYFGPGTRLLVL.

The chain links TRBV9 to TRBJ1-2; D may be TRBD1 (5 bases). CDR1 and CDR2 (germline): SGDLS, YYNGEE. Between the trimmed V and J ends, which lost 4 bases and 4 bases, there was a span of 14 bases. The CDR3 runs to 14 residues. CDR3 bases: TGTGCCAGCAGCCTGACGGAAGGGGTCTATGGCTACACCTTC. Translation: CASSLTEGVYGYTF. Combining the CDR3 with reference TRBV9 and TRBJ1-2 gives the whole variable domain DSGVTQTPKHLITATGQRVTLRCSPRSGDLSVYWYQQSLDQGLQFLIQYYNGEERAKGNILERFSAQQFPDLHSELNLSSLELGDSALYFCASSLTEGVYGYTFGSGTRLTVV.

The chain joins TRBV28 to TRBJ1-2, with D perhaps matching TRBD1 (6 bases). Germline lookup yields CDR1 MDHEN and CDR2 SYDVKM. V gave up 7 bases and J gave up 2 bases, with 11 bases separating them. CDR3 length: 13 residues. CDR3 residues: CASTRGGNYGYTF. The CDR3 bases are TGTGCCAGCACCCGGGGGGGCAACTATGGCTACACCTTC.

The chain couples TRBV5-4 to TRBJ1-1; 11 bases align to TRBD1. V lost 2 bases to trimming and J lost 5 bases; unmatched junction nucleotides: 5. The CDR3 spans 15 residues. Per germline, CDR1 SGHNT and CDR2 YYREEE (reference sequence). CDR3 residues: CASSLPGQGGTEAFF. In DNA form, the CDR3 reads TGTGCCAGCAGCTTACCGGGACAGGGGGGTACTGAAGCTTTCTTT.

The sample holds a few counts of this clone. The chain is built from TRBV6-6 and TRBJ2-5; the match to TRBD1 covers 8 bases. Trimming cost V 8 bases and J 2 bases; bases outside gene matches: 10. Germline CDR1 reads MNHNY; CDR2 reads SVGAGI (reference sequence). CDR3 length: 15 amino acids. Written as DNA, the CDR3 is TGTGCCAGCTATAGTTGGGACAGGCCTCAAGAGACCCAGTACTTC. It translates to CASYSWDRPQETQYF.

The count of this clone is one. V is TRBV6-5 and J is TRBJ2-1, with D maybe TRBD2 (6 bases). This CDR3 has 15 residues. V was shortened by 5 bases and J by 9 bases, with 20 bases between the two germline ends. CDR1 MNHEY and CDR2 SVGAGI come from the germline V gene. Here the CDR3 reads CASSMLGTATIEQFF. In DNA, the CDR3 is TGTGCCAGCAGTATGCTAGGGACTGCCACCATTGAGCAGTTCTTC.

The V gene is TRBV5-1, the J gene TRBJ2-7; 9 nucleotides agree with TRBD1. In germline, CDR1 is SGHRS, CDR2 YFSETQ. The CDR3 spans 16 residues. Trimming cost V 4 bases and J 1 base; bases outside gene matches: 9. Written as DNA, the CDR3 is TGCGCCAGCAGCCCTCGAGTGGGACAGGGATCCTACGAGCAGTACTTC. As protein: CASSPRVGQGSYEQYF.

The CDR3 DNA reads TGTGCCAGCAGCCGCCAGGGGGAAGATGGCTACACCTTC. Its translation: CASSRQGEDGYTF. V and J are TRBV3-1 (or the pseudogene TRBV3-2) and TRBJ1-2; 7 nucleotides agree with TRBD1. The CDR3 extends over 13 amino acids. V lost 4 bases, J lost 6 bases, and 5 bases stayed unmatched. The V gene's germline CDR1 is LGHDT and CDR2 YNNKEL (reference sequence).

The CDR3 spells CASSVGGVIYEQYF. DNA for the CDR3: TGTGCCAGCAGTGTAGGGGGGGTAATCTACGAGCAGTACTTC. The rearrangement links TRBV2 to TRBJ2-7, with D maybe TRBD2 (7 bases). Trimming left V 4 bases short and J 3 bases short, with 13 bases between. Germline CDR1 and CDR2: SNHLY and FYNNEI. The CDR3 covers 14 residues.

This clone appeared a few times. The chain couples TRBV19 to TRBJ1-2; TRBD1 agrees at 8 bases. Trimming removed 5 bases from V and 4 bases from J; junction bases left unmatched: 9. This CDR3 has 15 residues. Germline values: CDR1 LNHDA, CDR2 SQIVND (reference sequence). Here the CDR3 DNA reads TGTGCCAGTAGTCGTCCCCAGGGGGCGGGCTATGGCTACACCTTC. Translation: CASSRPQGAGYGYTF.

This chain joins TRBV24-1 and TRBJ1-1; D remains ambiguous. With 8 bases removed from V and 0 bases from J, the gap between germline ends came to 9 bases. The CDR3 has 13 residues. The germline gives CDR1 KGHDR, CDR2 SFDVKD. The CDR3, as DNA: TGTGCCACCATAAACAACCTGAACACTGAAGCTTTCTTT. Encoded protein: CATINNLNTEAFF.